These 28 T cell receptor beta chains were sequenced from one sample in a study of T cells in Graves' hyperthyroidism and ophthalmopathy. Amplification of TCR beta CDR3 regions used RNA as the template. HTBI primers were employed in a first-round RT-PCR of the TCR CDR3. TCRdb reprocessed the multiplex PCR reads with MiXCR, giving one entry per CDR3 protein. The sample has about 600,000 distinct CDR3 sequences, more than 13% seen once. The sample taken for sequencing was blood. The receptor set was obtained from a woman under 30 with Graves' ophthalmopathy.

This chain links TRBV7-9 with TRBJ1-1; D remains ambiguous. The CDR3 extends over 15 amino acids. Germline V gene lookup returns CDR1 SEHNR and CDR2 FQNEAQ (reference sequence). The germline V and J ends were trimmed by 5 bases and 1 base, with 14 bases remaining between them. Here the CDR3 DNA reads TGTGCCAGCAGCCTTGAAACAGCGGGGAACACTGAAGCTTTCTTT. Residues: CASSLETAGNTEAFF.

This clonotype was detected a few times. The chain has TRBV24-1 and TRBJ2-4; TRBD1 agrees at 9 bases. Losses at the gene ends were 7 bases for V and 6 bases for J; bases not matched to a gene: 6. The germline CDR1 and CDR2 sequences are KGHDR and SFDVKD. This CDR3 is 14 amino acids long. The CDR3 DNA is TGTGCCACCAGCCTTACGACAGGGGGAAACATTCAGTACTTC. Residues: CATSLTTGGNIQYF.

This clonotype was detected many times. The rearrangement links TRBV7-3 to TRBJ1-4, with D hard to call. The V gene's germline CDR1 is SGHTA and CDR2 FQGTGA. The CDR3 is made up of 14 amino acids. V was clipped by 1 base and J by 3 bases, with 6 bases between them. The CDR3 is CASSLKASNEKLFF. The CDR3 region has the DNA TGTGCCAGCAGCTTAAAGGCCTCTAATGAAAAACTGTTTTTT.

There are many counts of this clonotype. The V and J genes are TRBV7-2 and TRBJ2-5; D might be TRBD2 (6 bases). This CDR3 has 14 amino acids. Germline V gene data show CDR1 as SGHTA and CDR2 as FQGNSA. V was shortened by 5 bases and J by 3 bases, with 13 bases between the two germline ends. Written as DNA, the CDR3 is TGTGCCAGCAGCGGATCCGGGACTGAAGAGACCCAGTACTTC. It specifies CASSGSGTEETQYF.

This clonotype was seen ten or more times. The chain is built from TRBV7-9 and TRBJ2-7; a weak D match, TRBD2 (6 bases). Looked up from germline, CDR1 is SEHNR and CDR2 is FQNEAQ (reference sequence). The CDR3 contains 14 residues. The V and J ends lost 2 bases and 1 base respectively, with 9 bases between them. Written as DNA, the CDR3 is TGTGCCAGCAGCTTAATCGCGGGGTCCTACGAGCAGTACTTC. It encodes CASSLIAGSYEQYF.

In this sample, this clonotype turned up a few times. The chain has TRBV7-9 and TRBJ1-6; 9 positions match TRBD1. Germline V gene data show CDR1 as SEHNR and CDR2 as FQNEAQ (reference sequence). This CDR3 region has 15 residues. V was pared by 3 bases and J by 8 bases, with 5 bases of the junction left unmatched. The DNA of the CDR3 is TGTGCCAGCAGCTTCGGGACAGGGTCGGATTCACCCCTCCACTTT. Its translation: CASSFGTGSDSPLHF.

The gene calls are TRBV20-1 and TRBJ2-2, with 9 bases aligning to TRBD2. V lost 2 bases, J lost 4 bases, and 8 bases stayed unmatched. CDR3 size: 16 residues. From germline, CDR1 is DFQATT and CDR2 SNEGSKA (reference sequence). The CDR3 spells CSARIGGRALTGELFF. CDR3 in DNA: TGCAGTGCTAGAATTGGCGGGAGGGCCCTCACCGGGGAGCTGTTTTTT.

The chain combines TRBV10-3 with TRBJ2-7; D is unclear. V was clipped by 2 bases and J by 2 bases, with 7 bases between them. CDR1 is ENHRY and CDR2 is SYGVKD in the germline V gene. The CDR3 runs to 13 residues. The CDR3 DNA is TGTGCCATCAGTGAGGGACCCCCCTACGAGCAGTACTTC. Its protein is CAISEGPPYEQYF.

This clonotype was seen just once. The chain links TRBV6-1 to TRBJ2-1; D uncertain. The V end was cut by 3 bases, the J end by 8 bases, with 11 bases between. The CDR3 loop spans 13 amino acids. Per germline, CDR1 MNHNS and CDR2 SASEGT. The CDR3 spells CASSDSRADEQFF. Written as DNA, the CDR3 is TGTGCCAGCAGTGATTCCCGGGCCGATGAGCAGTTCTTC.

This clonotype came up many times. The rearrangement joins TRBV27 to TRBJ2-3; tentatively, D is TRBD2 (5 bases). V was clipped by 6 bases and J by 7 bases, with 14 bases between them. This CDR3 comprises 13 residues. CDR1 and CDR2 (germline): MNHEY, SMNVEV (reference sequence). In DNA, the CDR3 is TGTGCCAGCAGCCTCCAAGCGGTGAATACGCAGTATTTT. Translating it yields CASSLQAVNTQYF.

The chain is built from TRBV4-2 and TRBJ2-7; perhaps TRBD1 as D (5 bases). Trimming pared 0 bases from V and 5 bases from J, leaving 17 bases between. CDR1 is LGHNA and CDR2 is YNFKEQ in the germline V gene. The CDR3 is 16 amino acids. The CDR3 DNA reads TGTGCCAGCAGCCAAGAGGTGGGCAGGGTGGCCGACGAGCAGTACTTC. Translation: CASSQEVGRVADEQYF.

In its sample, this clonotype was seen many times. V is TRBV7-2 and J is TRBJ2-1; perhaps D is TRBD1 or TRBD2 (5 bases each). In germline, CDR1 is SGHTA, CDR2 FQGNSA. V lost 3 bases and J 7 bases, leaving 13 bases between the germline ends. The CDR3 covers 14 residues. The CDR3 DNA follows: TGTGCCAGCAGCTTCCGGGACCCCGTTAATGAGCAGTTCTTC. Amino acid sequence: CASSFRDPVNEQFF.

This clonotype was detected a few times. The chain employs TRBV29-1 and TRBJ1-3; perhaps TRBD1 as D (5 bases). The length of the CDR3 is 13 residues. Germline CDR1 SQVTM, CDR2 ANQGSEA. Between the trimmed V and J ends, which lost 6 bases and 1 base, there was a span of 10 bases. CDR3 sequence: CSVCRGSGNTIYF. In DNA, the CDR3 is TGCAGCGTCTGTAGGGGATCTGGAAACACCATATATTTT.

This clonotype came up many times. The chain employs TRBV5-1 and TRBJ1-2; 11 bases match TRBD1. This CDR3 has 17 amino acids. Germline V gene sequence: CDR1 SGHRS, CDR2 YFSETQ. V was pared by 1 base and J by 8 bases, with 13 bases of the junction left unmatched. Here the CDR3 reads CASSLLGQGDEASGYTF. The CDR3 nucleotides are TGCGCCAGCAGCTTGTTGGGACAGGGGGATGAAGCGAGCGGCTACACCTTC.

Many counts were recorded for this clonotype. CDR3: CASSLEGARVYEQYF. The DNA of the CDR3 is TGTGCCAGCAGTTTAGAAGGAGCGAGGGTCTACGAGCAGTACTTC. This chain connects TRBV28 to TRBJ2-7; maybe TRBD2 (5 bases). The V gene lost 2 bases and the J gene lost 3 bases, with 14 bases spanning the gap. The CDR3 covers 15 residues. Germline V gene data show CDR1 as MDHEN and CDR2 as SYDVKM.

This chain links TRBV6-5 with TRBJ2-1; 10 bases are shared with TRBD2. The CDR3 loop spans 17 amino acids. V was clipped by 1 base and J by 7 bases; unmatched bases: 10. CDR1 is MNHEY, CDR2 SVGAGI, per germline. For the CDR3, the DNA is TGTGCCAGCAGTTACTACCCCGGGACTAGCGTGAGGAATGAGCAGTTCTTC. Translation gives CASSYYPGTSVRNEQFF.

There are a few counts of this clonotype. This chain uses TRBV6-2 or TRBV6-3 with TRBJ2-3; D unclear. The germline V and J ends were trimmed by 0 bases and 0 bases, with 7 bases remaining between them. The CDR3 is made up of 15 amino acids. Germline V lookup: CDR1 MNHEY, CDR2 SVGEGT. As DNA, the CDR3 is TGTGCCAGCAGTTACTCGGCGAGGAGCACAGATACGCAGTATTTT. This encodes CASSYSARSTDTQYF.

This clonotype was recorded many times. In DNA form, the CDR3 reads TGCAGTGCTAGACTAGCGGAGGTGGCAGATACGCAGTATTTT. Translation gives CSARLAEVADTQYF. The rearrangement uses TRBV20-1 and TRBJ2-3, with TRBD2 identical over 7 bases. In germline, CDR1 is DFQATT, CDR2 SNEGSKA (reference sequence). With V trimmed by 2 bases and J by 4 bases, 6 bases remained unmatched. The CDR3 loop spans 14 amino acids.

In its sample, this clonotype was seen many times. The chain recombines TRBV20-1 with TRBJ2-4; D not resolved. Germline V gene data show CDR1 as DFQATT and CDR2 as SNEGSKA (reference sequence). This CDR3 spans 15 amino acids. Trimming removed 4 bases from V and 0 bases from J, with 13 bases in between. CDR3 protein: CSATAVILAKNIQYF. CDR3 nucleotides: TGCAGTGCTACAGCAGTGATACTAGCCAAAAACATTCAGTACTTC.

This clonotype was observed many times. The chain has TRBV5-1 and TRBJ2-5, with TRBD2 matching over 9 bases. Germline CDR1 is SGHRS and CDR2 is YFSETQ. The V gene end was trimmed by 4 bases and the J gene end by 5 bases; junction bases not matched to a gene: 3. This CDR3 is 13 amino acids long. CDR3 DNA sequence: TGCGCCAGCAGCGAAGGACTAGCGGAGACCCAGTACTTC. This gives the protein CASSEGLAETQYF.

Turning to this clonotype: A read error is possible here, since a much larger clone lies one base away. The V and J genes are TRBV11-3 and TRBJ1-6, with 7 bases lining up with TRBD1. The CDR3 has 15 amino acids. The V and J ends lost 2 bases and 8 bases, in that order; junction bases with no gene match: 6. CDR1 is SGHNT and CDR2 is YENEEA in the germline V gene. The CDR3 region has the DNA TGTGCCAGCAGCTTAATGGGACAGCGAGATTCACCCCTCCACTTT. Its protein is CASSLMGQRDSPLHF.

The J gene is TRBJ1-2, the V gene TRBV7-9; a weak D match, TRBD1 (5 bases). The CDR3 is 14 residues long. Germline CDR1 SEHNR, CDR2 FQNEAQ (reference sequence). Deletions cut 4 bases from V and 8 bases from J, with 17 bases between. In DNA, the CDR3 is TGTGCCAGCAGCTCCCGCCCGGCTCGGGACGGCTACACCTTC. Amino acid sequence: CASSSRPARDGYTF.

This clonotype occurred many times. The J gene is TRBJ2-7, the V gene TRBV28; possibly TRBD1 or TRBD2 for D (7 bases each). Germline V gene lookup returns CDR1 MDHEN and CDR2 SYDVKM. V was shortened by 7 bases and J by 1 base, with 23 bases between the two germline ends. The CDR3 is 17 amino acids. The CDR3 bases are TGTGCCAGCACCCTCAGGAGGGGAGGGGGCCTTTCCTACGAGCAGTACTTC. Its translation: CASTLRRGGGLSYEQYF.

This chain connects TRBV24-1 to TRBJ1-6; 9 positions match TRBD1. The CDR3 spans 18 residues. The junction had 10 bases not matched to a gene; V was cut back by 4 bases and J by 4 bases. CDR1 and CDR2 (germline): KGHDR, SFDVKD. In DNA form, the CDR3 reads TGTGCCACCAGTGACCTGGGACAGGGTCAAGGGTATAATTCACCCCTCCACTTT. Protein: CATSDLGQGQGYNSPLHF.

This clonotype was found many times. The J gene is TRBJ2-2, the V gene TRBV3-1, with D possibly TRBD2 on 5 matching bases. Germline loops: CDR1 LGHDT, CDR2 YNNKEL (reference sequence). Deletions cut 5 bases from V and 3 bases from J, with 7 bases between. This CDR3 region has 13 residues. For the CDR3, the DNA is TGTGCCAGCAGCGAGGGTTACACCGGGGAGCTGTTTTTT. Translation: CASSEGYTGELFF.

This clonotype was seen many times. V gene TRBV28 combines with J gene TRBJ1-1; D gene uncertain. This CDR3 region has 15 residues. Germline assignment: CDR1 MDHEN and CDR2 SYDVKM. Deletions cut 11 bases from V and 0 bases from J, with 19 bases between. The CDR3 DNA follows: TGTGCCGCGAAACGGGGAGGTTTAGTGAACACTGAAGCTTTCTTT. Translated, it gives CAAKRGGLVNTEAFF.

In its sample, this clonotype was seen many times. CDR3 nucleotides: TGTGCCAGCAGCTTAGGAGGGCTTGACACAGATACGCAGTATTTT. Its translation is CASSLGGLDTDTQYF. The chain has TRBV7-9 and TRBJ2-3; TRBD2 is a possible D gene (5 bases). Germline values: CDR1 SEHNR, CDR2 FQNEAQ (reference sequence). This CDR3 contains 15 residues. Trimming stripped 1 base from V and 2 bases from J, with 10 bases between.

The V gene is TRBV20-1, the J gene TRBJ2-1; D unclear. This CDR3 spans 15 amino acids. Trimming removed 3 bases at V and 0 bases at J, with 12 bases between. The germline CDR1 and CDR2 sequences are DFQATT and SNEGSKA (reference sequence). CDR3 in DNA: TGCAGTGCTAGGCACCATCCCAGCTCCTACAATGAGCAGTTCTTC. It translates to CSARHHPSSYNEQFF.